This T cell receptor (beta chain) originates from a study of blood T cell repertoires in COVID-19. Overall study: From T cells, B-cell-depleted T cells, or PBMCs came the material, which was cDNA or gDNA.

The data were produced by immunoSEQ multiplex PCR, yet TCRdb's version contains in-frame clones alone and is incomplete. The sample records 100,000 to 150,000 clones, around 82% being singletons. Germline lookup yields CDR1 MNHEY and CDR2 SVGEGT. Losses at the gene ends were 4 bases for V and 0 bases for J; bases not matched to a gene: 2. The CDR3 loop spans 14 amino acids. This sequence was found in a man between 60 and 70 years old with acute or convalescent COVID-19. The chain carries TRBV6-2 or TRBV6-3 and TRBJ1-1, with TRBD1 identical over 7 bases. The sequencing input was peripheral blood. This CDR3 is CASSLTGLNTEAFF. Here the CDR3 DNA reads TGTGCCAGCAGTTTGACAGGGTTGAACACTGAAGCTTTCTTT.